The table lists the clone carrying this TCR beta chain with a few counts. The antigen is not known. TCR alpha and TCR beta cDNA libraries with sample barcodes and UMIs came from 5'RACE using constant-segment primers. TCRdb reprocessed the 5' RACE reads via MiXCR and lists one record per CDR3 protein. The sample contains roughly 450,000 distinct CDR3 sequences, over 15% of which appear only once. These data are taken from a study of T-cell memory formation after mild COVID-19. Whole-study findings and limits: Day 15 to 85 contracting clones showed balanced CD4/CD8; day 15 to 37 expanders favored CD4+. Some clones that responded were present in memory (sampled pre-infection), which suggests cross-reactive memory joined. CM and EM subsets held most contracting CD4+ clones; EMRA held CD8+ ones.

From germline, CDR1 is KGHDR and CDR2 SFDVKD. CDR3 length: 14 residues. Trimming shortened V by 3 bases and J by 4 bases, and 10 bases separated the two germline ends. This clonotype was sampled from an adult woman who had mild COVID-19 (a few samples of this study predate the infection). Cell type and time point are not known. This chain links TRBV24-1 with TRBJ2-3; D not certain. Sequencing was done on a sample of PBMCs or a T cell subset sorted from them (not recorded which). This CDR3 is CATSDTRRPDTQYF. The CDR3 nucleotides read TGTGCCACCAGTGATACGAGGCGACCAGATACGCAGTATTTT.